The entry that follows covers one TCR beta chain sequence. The specificity of this receptor is unknown. No qualities accompany the bases; no much larger clone lies one base away. The sample originates from a study of the immune and genomic landscape of osteosarcoma (dated by TCRdb to 2019 to 2021). Notes on the research overall: A total of 45 to 60 pediatric and adult patients with high-grade osteosarcoma made up the overall cohort, and the median age at diagnosis was roughly 27 years (range roughly 5-81). The cohort was enriched for poor-risk disease, with approximately 75% showing unfavorable pathologic response to standard therapy and around 70% deceased. In the overall cohort, over 50% of patients were male, and localized disease at diagnosis was presented by about 80% of patients. To define immunogenic potential, the study profiled osteosarcoma specimens using whole genome, RNA and T-cell receptor sequencing along with immunohistochemistry and reverse phase protein arrays. The osteosarcoma immunogenomic landscape was characterized by integrating TCR sequencing results with transcriptome, protein array and immunostaining data. The study aimed to explain the limited clinical activity of immune checkpoint inhibitors in osteosarcoma. A few patients contributed a couple of samples from the same tumor site.

Cut back by 10 bases and 3 bases, the V and J ends lie 9 bases apart. Taken from the germline V gene, the CDR1 and CDR2 loops are ENHRY and SYGVKD. Including cysteine and phenylalanine, the CDR3 has 11 amino acids. The read is trimmed to its CDR3 DNA, 33 bases read in frame from base 1. Post-treatment primary, local recurrence and metastasis tumors from poor-prognosis patients were used as specimens. What the authors observed across the whole study: TCR productive clonality was higher in the immune-hot C3 cluster than the cold C1 cluster but still low overall. Because osteosarcoma is rare and all possible samples were collected, sample size was not determined by any statistical method. Clonality benchmarks came from external normal skin and healthy peripheral blood data rather than matched normal tissue. Alongside the frozen tumor specimens, matched blood was collected from only a couple of patients. In five cases, the repertoire was dominated by a single hyperexpanded clone, and fewer than 100 T-cell clonotypes were detected in all five cases. Overall, productive TCR clonality was low, with an average of 0.09 and a maximum of 0.3, which suggests limited T-cell clonal expansion.

The ImmunoSEQ Assay (Adaptive Biotechnologies) was used to immunosequence the CDR3 regions of the TCR beta chain. Turning to the authors' computational methods: The ImmunoSEQ Analyzer platform was used to export TCRB rearrangements, read counts, read proportions and gene usage. T-cell clonality was calculated from productive rearrangements as 1 minus Pielou's evenness. Clonal space homeostasis binned clonotypes as rare, small, medium, large or hyperexpanded (0.01 to 1 of the repertoire). TCR productive clonality was compared across immune clusters C1, C2 and C3 using the Wilcoxon rank sum test. TCRdb took over this immuneACCESS table, retaining in-frame rearrangements with V and J assigned. Such tables are incomplete; in checked studies, under half of the missing clones stem from an unresolved V gene, and the remainder is unexplained. That table is the source of V, J and clone size, and D and trimming were worked out from the DNA. The sample profile shows 6,000 to 7,000 clones; 60% to 80% of them were found once. 15% of the sample goes to the ten largest clones.

This sequence originates from a human donor with osteosarcoma. The sequenced material came from osteosarcoma tumor tissue from the lung. Rearrangement joined TRBV10-3 to TRBJ1-2; no D gene call is confident. The DNA sequence is as follows: TGTGCCACCCGGCTCCACTATGGCTACACCTTC. Translated, it gives CATRLHYGYTF.